The 29 T cell receptor beta chains presented below share a single source sample, sequenced in a study of blood T cells in healthy people across ages. A sample-barcoded 5' primer and a J-beta primer mix were used in a second PCR of roughly 7 to 11 cycles. One entry per CDR3 protein, called by TCRdb with MiXCR from the 5' RACE reads. The repertoire holds hundreds of thousands of distinct CDR3 sequences, with roughly 30% as singletons. The sequenced sample was blood. The receptor set was obtained from an elderly woman in good health.

There are many counts of this clonotype. CDR3 bases: TGCGCCAGCAGATGGGGTCGTTCCAACTATGGCTACACCTTC. It encodes CASRWGRSNYGYTF. V is TRBV5-1 and J is TRBJ1-2; D gene uncertain. Germline lookup yields CDR1 SGHRS and CDR2 YFSETQ. Deletions cut 5 bases from V and 2 bases from J, with 13 bases between. This CDR3 has 14 residues.

The chain recombines TRBV6-1 with TRBJ2-1, with 10 bases lining up with TRBD1. CDR3 length: 11 residues. The trim removed 4 bases at V and 15 bases at J, leaving 3 bases unmatched. Germline CDR1 MNHNS, CDR2 SASEGT. The CDR3 nucleotides read TGTGCCAGCAGTGCGGGACAGGGGACGTTCTTC. This translates into CASSAGQGTFF.

The rearrangement joins TRBV5-1 to TRBJ2-7; D is perhaps TRBD2 (5 bases). The J call may be mistaken, given a closer DNA end match to TRBJ2-5. The germline V gene encodes CDR1 SGHRS and CDR2 YFSETQ. CDR3 size: 13 residues. The CDR3 region is CASSLVGEKTQYF. CDR3 in DNA: TGCGCCAGCAGCTTGGTTGGGGAGAAGACCCAGTACTTC.

The rearrangement links TRBV20-1 to TRBJ1-2; possible D gene TRBD1, 5 bases. The CDR3 runs to 15 residues. CDR1 DFQATT and CDR2 SNEGSKA come from the germline V gene (reference sequence). Trimming shortened V by 5 bases and J by 4 bases, and 20 bases separated the two germline ends. In nucleotides, the CDR3 is TGCAGTGCTCGGGAAGGCGATAGGGGACGCTATGGCTACACCTTC. It is translated as CSAREGDRGRYGYTF.

Comments on this clonotype: With a much larger clone just one base away, this may be a read error. V is TRBV7-6 and J is TRBJ2-1; maybe TRBD2 (7 bases). V shed 0 bases and J shed 9 bases, with 15 bases lying between them. CDR3 length equals 15 residues. Germline V CDR1 and CDR2: SGHVS, FNYEAQ. The DNA of the CDR3 is TGTGCCAGCAGCTTAGCGGGGGGGGCCGGGGGTGAGCAGTTCTTC. Protein sequence: CASSLAGGAGGEQFF.

The chain combines TRBV3-1 with TRBJ1-2; 9 positions agree with TRBD1. The germline CDR1 and CDR2 sequences are LGHDT and YNNKEL (reference sequence). CDR3 size: 14 residues. V lost 2 bases to trimming and J lost 7 bases; unmatched junction nucleotides: 5. CDR3 nucleotide sequence: TGTGCCAGCAGCCAATATACAGGGGGCGGTGGCTACACCTTC. Translation gives CASSQYTGGGGYTF.

The chain combines TRBV7-2 with TRBJ2-3, with 11 bases lining up with TRBD1. The J segment lost 3 bases and the V segment lost 4 bases, leaving 3 bases of the junction unmatched. This CDR3 spans 15 amino acids. The germline V gene has CDR1 SGHTA and CDR2 FQGNSA. The CDR3 reads CASSSDRGQTDTQYF. DNA of the CDR3: TGTGCCAGCAGCTCGGACAGGGGGCAAACAGATACGCAGTATTTT.

This clonotype has only a few counts. V and J are TRBV20-1 and TRBJ2-5; D is perhaps TRBD1 or TRBD2 (6 bases each). The CDR3 is 13 residues long. Per the germline V gene, CDR1 is DFQATT and CDR2 is SNEGSKA (reference sequence). Trimming removed 5 bases from V and 4 bases from J, with 14 bases in between. The DNA of the CDR3 is TGCAGTGCTGGAGGGGGTCTAGGAGAGACCCAGTACTTC. This encodes CSAGGGLGETQYF.

This clonotype occurred a few times. The gene calls are TRBV18 and TRBJ1-2; perhaps TRBD1 as D (5 bases). The CDR3 has 13 amino acids. V lost 4 bases and J 6 bases, leaving 12 bases between the germline ends. Germline CDR1 KGHSH, CDR2 LQKENI. The CDR3 sequence is CASSRDVGDGYTF. CDR3 bases: TGTGCCAGCTCACGAGACGTAGGGGATGGCTACACCTTC. The variable domain in full, completed from reference TRBV18 and TRBJ1-2, reads NAGVMQNPRHLVRRRGQEARLRCSPMKGHSHVYWYRQLPEEGLKFMVYLQKENIIDESGMPKERFSAEFPKEGPSILRIQQVVRGDSAAYFCASSRDVGDGYTFGSGTRLTVV.

In its sample, this clonotype was seen many times. The gene calls are TRBV7-3 and TRBJ2-3; either TRBD1 or TRBD2 may supply D (5 bases each). In germline, CDR1 is SGHTA, CDR2 FQGTGA. Between the trimmed V and J ends, which lost 1 base and 2 bases, there was a span of 10 bases. The CDR3 runs to 15 residues. CDR3 coding DNA: TGTGCCAGCAGCTTAATTGGGACGGACACAGATACGCAGTATTTT. The encoded protein is CASSLIGTDTDTQYF.

Of note for this clonotype: Since a much larger clone is just one base distant, this may be a read error. CDR3 amino acids: CASTTGQGAIEAFF. CDR3 coding DNA: TGTGCCAGCACCACCGGACAGGGAGCCATTGAAGCTTTCTTT. The rearrangement joins TRBV12-3 or TRBV12-4 to TRBJ1-1, with 8 positions matching TRBD1. With 7 bases clipped from V and 7 bases from J, the junction kept 11 bases outside the gene matches. This CDR3 comprises 14 residues.

As for this clonotype: Since a much larger clone is just one base distant, this may be a read error. The V gene is TRBV6-2 or TRBV6-3, the J gene TRBJ1-5; D not certain. CDR3 size: 18 residues. CDR1 is MNHEY, CDR2 SVGEGT, per germline. Written as DNA, the CDR3 is TGTGCCAGCAGTTATCCCCTTGATAGGATACATAGCAATCGGCCCCAGCATTTT. Encoded protein: CASSYPLDRIHSNRPQHF.

V gene TRBV4-1 combines with J gene TRBJ2-7, with TRBD1 matching over 8 bases. CDR1 is MGHRA and CDR2 is YSYEKL in the germline V gene. Trimming cost V 0 bases and J 7 bases; bases outside gene matches: 11. This CDR3 is built from 16 residues. The CDR3 nucleotides are TGCGCCAGCAGCCAAGACGACAGGGGAGCCTACAATGAGCAGTACTTC. It is translated as CASSQDDRGAYNEQYF.

This clonotype was counted only a few times. This chain links TRBV29-1 with TRBJ2-2; 8 nucleotides align to TRBD1. J was trimmed by 2 bases and V by 8 bases; bases with no gene match: 7. The germline CDR1 and CDR2 sequences are SQVTM and ANQGSEA. This CDR3 has 14 amino acids. CDR3 DNA: TGCAGCACCCGGACAGGGACTAACACCGGGGAGCTGTTTTTT. This encodes CSTRTGTNTGELFF.

Ten or more counts support this clonotype. The V and J genes are TRBV7-9 and TRBJ2-3; D call uncertain. This CDR3 has 13 amino acids. Trimming removed 3 bases from V and 3 bases from J, with 7 bases in between. In germline, CDR1 is SEHNR, CDR2 FQNEAQ (reference sequence). The CDR3 coding sequence is TGTGCCAGCAGCTTTTTGACAACAGATACGCAGTATTTT. This translates into CASSFLTTDTQYF.

This clonotype was recorded many times. In DNA form, the CDR3 reads TGCGCCAGCAGCCGAGAAGGCGGGGGCGGGGAGACCCAGTACTTC. Translating it yields CASSREGGGGETQYF. V usage is TRBV5-1 and J usage is TRBJ2-5, with D possibly being TRBD2 (7 bases). Looked up from germline, CDR1 is SGHRS and CDR2 is YFSETQ. The CDR3 is 15 residues long. Trimming left V 4 bases short and J 5 bases short, with 18 bases between.

This clonotype was counted at least ten times. CDR3 in amino acids: CATSDLSGGKETQYF. The CDR3 region has the DNA TGTGCCACCAGTGATCTTAGCGGGGGTAAAGAGACCCAGTACTTC. This rearrangement joins TRBV24-1 to TRBJ2-5; 9 nucleotides match TRBD2. The J segment lost 3 bases and the V segment lost 3 bases, leaving 4 bases of the junction unmatched. The germline V gene encodes CDR1 KGHDR and CDR2 SFDVKD. CDR3 length: 15 residues.

The sample holds a few counts of this clonotype. J is TRBJ2-3 and V is TRBV6-1; D possibly corresponds to TRBD1 (5 bases). Germline V gene data show CDR1 as MNHNS and CDR2 as SASEGT. Deletions cut 1 base from V and 9 bases from J, with 11 bases between. The CDR3 is 13 residues long. As DNA, the CDR3 is TGTGCCAGCAGTGAAGGGCCAGGGATAACGCAGTATTTT. Protein sequence: CASSEGPGITQYF.

Remarks on this clonotype: A clone one base away is much larger, so this may be a read error. The chain carries TRBV20-1 and TRBJ2-1; D may correspond to TRBD1 or TRBD2 (5 bases each). The CDR3 covers 13 residues. Germline V gene data show CDR1 as DFQATT and CDR2 as SNEGSKA (reference sequence). V gave up 5 bases and J gave up 7 bases, with 15 bases separating them. The CDR3 region is CSAGEARENEQFF. The CDR3 DNA is TGCAGTGCTGGCGAAGCCAGGGAGAATGAGCAGTTCTTC.

Notes on this clonotype: At one of its ends the junction is not consistent with the germline gene, which may arise from a read error. The chain joins TRBV20-1 to TRBJ1-6, with D perhaps matching TRBD1 (5 bases). There are 15 residues in the CDR3. Germline CDR1 is DFQATT and CDR2 is SNEGSKA (reference sequence). The CDR3 sequence: CSARGAGRGNSPPHF. In nucleotides, the CDR3 is TGCAGTGCTAGAGGGGCAGGGCGTGGGAATTCACCCCCCCACTTT.

Only one count was recorded for this clonotype. V is TRBV7-9 and J is TRBJ2-5; perhaps TRBD1 as D (6 bases). Germline CDR1 SEHNR, CDR2 FQNEAQ (reference sequence). CDR3 length equals 11 residues. Trimming took off 5 bases at V and 13 bases at J, with 14 bases between the two ends. Here the CDR3 DNA reads TGTGCCAGCAGCAAAAACAGGGAACCGTACTTC. This translates into CASSKNREPYF.

The CDR3 loop is CSAKRQSSTDTQYF. Here the CDR3 DNA reads TGCAGTGCTAAAAGACAGTCTAGCACAGATACGCAGTATTTT. The rearrangement links TRBV20-1 to TRBJ2-3; TRBD1 might be the D (5 bases). The germline V gene encodes CDR1 DFQATT and CDR2 SNEGSKA (reference sequence). The CDR3 totals 14 residues. Trimming left V 4 bases short and J 0 bases short, with 11 bases between.

This chain joins TRBV19 and TRBJ1-2; 9 nucleotides align to TRBD1. The V gene end was trimmed by 6 bases and the J gene end by 7 bases; junction bases not matched to a gene: 27. From germline, CDR1 is LNHDA and CDR2 SQIVND (reference sequence). This CDR3 is built from 20 residues. CDR3 sequence: CASSLRGTGIPRGSIPGYTF. The DNA of the CDR3 is TGTGCCAGTAGCCTAAGGGGGACAGGGATACCCAGGGGGTCTATCCCTGGCTACACCTTC.

This chain joins TRBV6-1 and TRBJ2-1; D is unresolved. Germline CDR1 is MNHNS and CDR2 is SASEGT. The ends were cut back, 5 bases at V and 7 bases at J, with 12 bases in the middle. This CDR3 region has 13 residues. The CDR3 spells CASSRIVENEQFF. CDR3 DNA sequence: TGTGCCAGCAGTCGTATCGTGGAGAATGAGCAGTTCTTC.

This clonotype was counted ten times or more. This chain joins TRBV2 and TRBJ2-7; 9 bases are shared with TRBD1. Germline V gives CDR1 SNHLY, CDR2 FYNNEI. J was trimmed by 4 bases and V by 3 bases; bases with no gene match: 13. This CDR3 contains 17 residues. CDR3 DNA sequence: TGTGCCAGCAGTGAGGACATCCGAGACAGGGGGAGGTACGAGCAGTACTTC. Translation gives CASSEDIRDRGRYEQYF. The whole variable domain, remainder taken from reference TRBV2 and TRBJ2-7, is EPEVTQTPSHQVTQMGQEVILRCVPISNHLYFYWYRQILGQKVEFLVSFYNNEISEKSEIFDDQFSVERPDGSNFTLKIRSTKLEDSAMYFCASSEDIRDRGRYEQYFGPGTRLTVT.

The V call is TRBV27, the J call TRBJ1-1, with D tentatively TRBD1 (6 bases). Germline V gives CDR1 MNHEY, CDR2 SMNVEV (reference sequence). Trimming removed 2 bases from V and 7 bases from J, with 17 bases in between. CDR3 length: 15 residues. CDR3 sequence reads: CASSLNQGGGYEAFF. CDR3 coding DNA: TGTGCCAGCAGTTTAAATCAGGGAGGGGGGTATGAAGCTTTCTTT.

This clonotype was picked up many times. The chain's CDR3 is CASSSSLAGKNNEQFF. CDR3 in DNA: TGCGCCAGCAGCTCGTCACTAGCGGGGAAGAACAATGAGCAGTTCTTC. J is TRBJ2-1 and V is TRBV5-1, with TRBD2 matching 10 bases. From germline, CDR1 is SGHRS and CDR2 YFSETQ. The CDR3 extends over 16 amino acids. V gave up 3 bases and J gave up 5 bases; unmatched junction bases: 8.

This clonotype was detected ten times or more. Given a much more abundant clone one base away, this may be a read error. The CDR3 is CSVREALEREQYF. The CDR3 DNA reads TGCAGCGTGCGGGAGGCTCTCGAACGTGAGCAGTACTTC. The V gene is TRBV29-1, the J gene TRBJ2-5; TRBD2 agrees at 8 bases. This CDR3 spans 13 amino acids. The germline gives CDR1 SQVTM, CDR2 ANQGSEA. V was clipped by 6 bases and J by 11 bases; unmatched bases: 14.

Comments on this clonotype: Relative to the germline gene, one junction end is altered; a read error may explain this. The chain has TRBV14 and TRBJ2-5; no clear D. The CDR3 runs 12 residues. Germline values: CDR1 SGHDN, CDR2 FVKESK. The CDR3 DNA is TGTGCCAGCAGCCAAGTCCACGAGACCCGGTACTTC. This sequence encodes CASSQVHETRYF.